This T cell receptor (beta chain) came from a study of tissue T cells after allogeneic stem cell transplantation. The assay was immunoSEQ multiplex PCR, and TCRdb's table has in-frame clones only and misses some. The data show roughly 6,000 clones, with around 62% seen just once and roughly an eighth held by the top ten. Non-transplant comparator patients with other cancers had at least five gastrointestinal samples and no known gastrointestinal disease. CDR1 and CDR2 (germline): SQVTM, ANQGSEA. This CDR3 is 11 amino acids long. V was trimmed by 6 bases and J by 0 bases, leaving 4 bases between them.

The clonotype originates from a woman aged 18 to 49 with breast cancer. The chain employs TRBV29-1 and TRBJ2-3; D unclear. Sequences were derived from duodenum tissue, sampled at autopsy. CDR3 region: CSVTSTDTQYF. CDR3 DNA sequence: TGCAGCGTGACTAGCACAGATACGCAGTATTTT.